This TCR beta chain comes out of a study of cytomegalovirus exposure and HLA in healthy donors (dated by TCRdb to the late 2010s). In terms of the full investigation: A later analysis indicated that the 130 or so validation repertoires were generated on the platform also employed for the roughly 650 repertoires of the first cohort. The study was designed to test whether signatures of past pathogen exposure could be identified by cataloging public T cell receptors. Along with the approximately 650-subject first cohort, a separate validation cohort of over 90 different subjects was used. To predict cytomegalovirus infection status, the study brought together high-throughput TCR immunosequencing, statistical association of individual TCRs with disease status, and machine learning.

Separate from the approximately 700-subject first cohort, the validation cohort of 120 subjects was the group to which the donors belonged. V drops 0 bases and J drops 10 bases, leaving 13 bases in between. Per the germline V gene, SGHRS is the CDR1 and YFSETQ is the CDR2. Inclusive of the bounding cysteine and phenylalanine, the CDR3 is 13 residues long. Only the CDR3 DNA stays, 39 bases, in frame from base 1. The method behind the library was the immunoSEQ multiplex PCR assay. The original pipeline was this. To diagnose cytomegalovirus status from the catalog of TCR beta chain sequences, a statistical classification framework was built. TCRdb re-hosts the immuneACCESS table, in-frame sequences only. Its copies lack some clones; in the studies checked, an unresolved V gene accounts for under half of them, and the cause for the rest is not known. D and trimming were read from the DNA, whereas the V and J calls and clone size are those reported in that table. This sample holds roughly 150,000 clones; more than 75% were observed only once. The biggest ten clones account for just under 9% of the sample.

The sample holds one count of this clone. No cognate antigen has been identified for it. No base quality information exists; no much larger clone differs at one position. Broader findings and caveats from the paper: All 120 or so repertoires were used to score co-occurrence in the validation cohort in a later analysis, because that analysis had no HLA typing for the cohort. The study listed over 150 TCR beta chains as associated with cytomegalovirus. While some public TCRs were present in many individuals, most TCR sequences turned up only very rarely across donors. A few of the identified cytomegalovirus-associated TCR beta chains were confirmed in vitro to be specific for cytomegalovirus antigens. A later analysis found that TCRs clustered in the first cohort also tended to co-occur in the 120 validation repertoires, with more than 90% of cluster scores above 0. In both the original and validation cohorts, the classifier was reported to diagnose cytomegalovirus status with high specificity and sensitivity. The authors suggested that the approach could potentially be extended to other disease states and immunological phenotypes.

This sequence originates from a man younger than 35 in good health and CMV-seropositive. The V gene is TRBV5-1 and the J gene is TRBJ1-1, with TRBD1 as a weak D call on 6 bases. The sample was PBMCs. The CDR3 corresponds to CASSLEQGFGAFF. The nucleotide sequence reads TGCGCCAGCAGCTTGGAACAGGGCTTCGGAGCTTTCTTT.